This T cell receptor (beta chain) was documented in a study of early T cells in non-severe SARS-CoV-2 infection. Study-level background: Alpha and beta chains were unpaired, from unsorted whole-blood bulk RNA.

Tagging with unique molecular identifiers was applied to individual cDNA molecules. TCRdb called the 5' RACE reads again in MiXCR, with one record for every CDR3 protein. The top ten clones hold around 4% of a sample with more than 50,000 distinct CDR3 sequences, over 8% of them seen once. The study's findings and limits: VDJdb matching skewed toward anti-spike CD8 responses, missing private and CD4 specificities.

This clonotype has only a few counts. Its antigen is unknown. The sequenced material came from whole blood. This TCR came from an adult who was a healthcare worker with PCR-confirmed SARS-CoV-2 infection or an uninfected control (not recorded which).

As DNA, the CDR3 is TGTGCCAGTAGAGACCCGGGACAGGGTGGCAATCAGCCCCAGCATTTT. As protein: CASRDPGQGGNQPQHF. The chain carries TRBV19 and TRBJ1-5; TRBD1 matches 9 bases. V trimming: 6 bases; J trimming: 2 bases; junction bases outside the gene matches: 8. The CDR3 consists of 16 residues. Germline V gives CDR1 LNHDA, CDR2 SQIVND (reference sequence).